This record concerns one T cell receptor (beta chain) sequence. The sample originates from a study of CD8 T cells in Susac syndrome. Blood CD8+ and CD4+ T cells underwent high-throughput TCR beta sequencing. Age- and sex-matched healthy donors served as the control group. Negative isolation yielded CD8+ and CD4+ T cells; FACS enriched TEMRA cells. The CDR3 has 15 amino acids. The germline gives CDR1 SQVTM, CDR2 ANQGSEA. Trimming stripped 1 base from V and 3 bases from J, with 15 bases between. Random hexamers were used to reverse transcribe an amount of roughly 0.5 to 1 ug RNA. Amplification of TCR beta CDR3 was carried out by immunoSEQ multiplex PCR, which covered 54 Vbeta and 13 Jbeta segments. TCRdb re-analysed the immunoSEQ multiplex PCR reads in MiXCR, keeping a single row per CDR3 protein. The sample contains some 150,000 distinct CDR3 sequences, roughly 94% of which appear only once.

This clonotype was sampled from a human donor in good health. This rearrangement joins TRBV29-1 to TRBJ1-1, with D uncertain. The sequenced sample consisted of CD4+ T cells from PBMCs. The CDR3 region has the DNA TGCAGCGTTGAAGTTGCAGGAGTTGGGTACACTGAAGCTTTCTTT. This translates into CSVEVAGVGYTEAFF.